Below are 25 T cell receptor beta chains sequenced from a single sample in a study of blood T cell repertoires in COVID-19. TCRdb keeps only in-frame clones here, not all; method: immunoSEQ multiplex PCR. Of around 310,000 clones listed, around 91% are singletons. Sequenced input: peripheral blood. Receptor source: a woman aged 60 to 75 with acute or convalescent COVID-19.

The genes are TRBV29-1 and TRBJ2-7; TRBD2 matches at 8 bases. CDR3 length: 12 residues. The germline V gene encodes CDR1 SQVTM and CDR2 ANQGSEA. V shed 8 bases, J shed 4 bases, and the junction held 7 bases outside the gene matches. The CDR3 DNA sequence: TGCAGCACTCCAGCGGGAGCGTACGAGCAGTACTTC. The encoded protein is CSTPAGAYEQYF.

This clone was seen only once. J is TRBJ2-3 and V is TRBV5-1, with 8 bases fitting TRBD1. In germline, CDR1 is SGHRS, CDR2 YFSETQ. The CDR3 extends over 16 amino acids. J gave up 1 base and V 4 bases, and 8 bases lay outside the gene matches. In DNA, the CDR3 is TGCGCCAGCAGCCAAAAACCGGGACAGGGCACAGATACGCAGTATTTT. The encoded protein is CASSQKPGQGTDTQYF.

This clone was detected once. CDR3 sequence: CASSPGTGQNSEAFF. CDR3 in DNA: TGTGCCAGCTCACCAGGGACAGGACAAAACTCTGAAGCTTTCTTT. The V and J genes are TRBV18 and TRBJ1-1; 8 nucleotides match TRBD1. There are 15 residues in the CDR3. Germline-derived CDR1 and CDR2 are KGHSH and LQKENI. V lost 2 bases, J lost 6 bases, and 8 bases stayed unmatched. Complete variable domain (other parts from reference TRBV18 and TRBJ1-1): NAGVMQNPRHLVRRRGQEARLRCSPMKGHSHVYWYRQLPEEGLKFMVYLQKENIIDESGMPKERFSAEFPKEGPSILRIQQVVRGDSAAYFCASSPGTGQNSEAFFGQGTRLTVV.

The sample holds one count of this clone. The CDR3 here is CASSQSPGMGNSPLHF. CDR3 coding DNA: TGTGCCAGCAGCCAATCCCCAGGTATGGGTAATTCACCCCTCCACTTT. The chain recombines TRBV4-2 with TRBJ1-6; no clear D. The germline gives CDR1 LGHNA, CDR2 YNFKEQ. The CDR3 consists of 16 residues. With 2 bases removed from V and 6 bases from J, the gap between germline ends came to 14 bases.

CDR3 in amino acids: CASSLDFATDTQYF. CDR3 in DNA: TGTGCCAGCAGCTTAGACTTTGCGACAGATACGCAGTATTTT. The rearrangement joins TRBV7-9 to TRBJ2-3, with D hard to call. The CDR3 sequence is 14 residues long. Germline CDR1 and CDR2: SEHNR and FQNEAQ (reference sequence). V was pared by 1 base and J by 3 bases, with 8 bases between.

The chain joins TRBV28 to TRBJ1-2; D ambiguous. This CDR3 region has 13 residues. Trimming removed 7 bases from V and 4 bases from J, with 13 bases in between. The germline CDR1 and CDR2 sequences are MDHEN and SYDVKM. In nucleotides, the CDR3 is TGTGCCAGCACCCCGCGGGGTTCCTATGGCTACACCTTC. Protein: CASTPRGSYGYTF.

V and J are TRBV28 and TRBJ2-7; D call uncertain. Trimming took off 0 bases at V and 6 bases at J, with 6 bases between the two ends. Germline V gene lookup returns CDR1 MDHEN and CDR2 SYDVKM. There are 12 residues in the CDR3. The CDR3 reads CASSLWASEQYF. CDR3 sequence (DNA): TGTGCCAGCAGTTTATGGGCTAGCGAGCAGTACTTC.

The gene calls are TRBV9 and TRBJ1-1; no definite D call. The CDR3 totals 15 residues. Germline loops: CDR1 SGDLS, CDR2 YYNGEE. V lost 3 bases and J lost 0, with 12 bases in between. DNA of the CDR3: TGTGCCAGCAGCGCATATGGGAGGATGAACACTGAAGCTTTCTTT. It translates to CASSAYGRMNTEAFF.

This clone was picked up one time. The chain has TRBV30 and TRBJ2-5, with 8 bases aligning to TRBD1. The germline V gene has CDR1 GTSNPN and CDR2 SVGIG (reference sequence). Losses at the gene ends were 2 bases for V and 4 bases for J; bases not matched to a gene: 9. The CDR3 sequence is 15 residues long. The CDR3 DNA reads TGTGCCTGGAGTTCCGCAGGGGGCGCGGGAGAGACCCAGTACTTC. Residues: CAWSSAGGAGETQYF. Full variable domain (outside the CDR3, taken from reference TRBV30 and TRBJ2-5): SQTIHQWPATLVQPVGSPLSLECTVEGTSNPNLYWYRQAAGRGLQLLFYSVGIGQISSEVPQNLSASRPQDRQFILSSKKLLLSDSGFYLCAWSSAGGAGETQYFGPGTRLLVL.

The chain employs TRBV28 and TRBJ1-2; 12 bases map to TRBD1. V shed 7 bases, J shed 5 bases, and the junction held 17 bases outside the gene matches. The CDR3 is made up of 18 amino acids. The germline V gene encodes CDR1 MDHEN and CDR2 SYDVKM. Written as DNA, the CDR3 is TGTGCCAGCACCCCGTTAGGGGACAGGGGGCTCGGAGGATATGGCTACACCTTC. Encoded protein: CASTPLGDRGLGGYGYTF.

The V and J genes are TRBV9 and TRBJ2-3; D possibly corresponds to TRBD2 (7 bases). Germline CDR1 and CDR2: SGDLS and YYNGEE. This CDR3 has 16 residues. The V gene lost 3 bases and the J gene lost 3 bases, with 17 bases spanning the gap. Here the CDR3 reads CASSGGLGSGTDTQYF. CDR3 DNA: TGTGCCAGCAGCGGGGGGCTAGGTAGCGGGACAGATACGCAGTATTTT.

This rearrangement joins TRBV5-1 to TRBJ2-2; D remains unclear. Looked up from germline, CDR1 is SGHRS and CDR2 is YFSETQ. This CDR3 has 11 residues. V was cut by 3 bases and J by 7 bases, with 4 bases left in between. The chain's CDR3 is CASSSGGELFF. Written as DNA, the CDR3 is TGCGCCAGCAGCTCCGGCGGGGAGCTGTTTTTT.

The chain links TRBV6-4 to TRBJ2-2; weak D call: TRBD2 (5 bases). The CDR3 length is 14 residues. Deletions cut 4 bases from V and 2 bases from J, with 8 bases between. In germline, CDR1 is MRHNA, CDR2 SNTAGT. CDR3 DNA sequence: TGTGCCAGCAGTGCCCTAGCAAACACCGGGGAGCTGTTTTTT. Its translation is CASSALANTGELFF.

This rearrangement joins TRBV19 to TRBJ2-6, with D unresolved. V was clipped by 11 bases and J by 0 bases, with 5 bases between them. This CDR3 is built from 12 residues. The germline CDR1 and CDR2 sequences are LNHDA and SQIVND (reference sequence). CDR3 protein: CAAYSGANVLTF. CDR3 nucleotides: TGTGCCGCCTACTCTGGGGCCAACGTCCTGACTTTC.

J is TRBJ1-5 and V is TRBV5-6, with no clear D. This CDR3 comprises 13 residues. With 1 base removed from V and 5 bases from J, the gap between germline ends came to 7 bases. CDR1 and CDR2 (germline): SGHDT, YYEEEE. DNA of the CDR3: TGTGCCAGCAGCTTGTTCTCGGATCAGCCCCAGCATTTT. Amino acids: CASSLFSDQPQHF. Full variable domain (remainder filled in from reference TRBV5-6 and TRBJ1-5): DAGVTQSPTHLIKTRGQQVTLRCSPKSGHDTVSWYQQALGQGPQFIFQYYEEEERQRGNFPDRFSGHQFPNYSSELNVNALLLGDSALYLCASSLFSDQPQHFGDGTRLSIL.

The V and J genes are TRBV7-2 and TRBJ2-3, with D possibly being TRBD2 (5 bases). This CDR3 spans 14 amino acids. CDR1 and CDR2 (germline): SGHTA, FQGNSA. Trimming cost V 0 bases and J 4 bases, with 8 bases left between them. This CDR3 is CASSLAGDADTQYF. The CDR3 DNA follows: TGTGCCAGCAGCTTAGCGGGAGACGCAGATACGCAGTATTTT.

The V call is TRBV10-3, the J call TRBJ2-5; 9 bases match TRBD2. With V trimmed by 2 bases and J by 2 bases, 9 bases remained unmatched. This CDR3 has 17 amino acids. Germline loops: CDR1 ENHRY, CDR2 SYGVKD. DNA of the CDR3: TGTGCCATCAGTGAGCGCCGGGGTAGCGGGGGACAAGAGACCCAGTACTTC. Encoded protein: CAISERRGSGGQETQYF.

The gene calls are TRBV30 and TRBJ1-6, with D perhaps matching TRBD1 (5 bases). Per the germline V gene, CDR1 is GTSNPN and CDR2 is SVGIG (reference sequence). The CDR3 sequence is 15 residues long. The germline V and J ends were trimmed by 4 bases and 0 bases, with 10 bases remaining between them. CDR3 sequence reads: CAWMGGSSYNSPLHF. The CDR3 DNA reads TGTGCCTGGATGGGGGGAAGCTCCTATAATTCACCCCTCCACTTT.

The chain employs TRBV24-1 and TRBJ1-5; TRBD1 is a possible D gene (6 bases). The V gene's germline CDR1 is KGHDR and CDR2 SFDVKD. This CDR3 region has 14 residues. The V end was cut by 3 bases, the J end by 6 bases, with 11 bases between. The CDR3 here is CATSDTGNGQPQHF. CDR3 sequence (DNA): TGTGCCACCAGTGATACAGGGAATGGTCAGCCCCAGCATTTT.

This CDR3 reads CASSQRGASGETQYF. CDR3 coding DNA: TGTGCCAGCAGCCAAAGGGGGGCTAGCGGAGAGACCCAGTACTTC. V is TRBV3-1 (or the pseudogene TRBV3-2) and J is TRBJ2-5; tentative D call: TRBD2 (7 bases). Trimming left V 2 bases short and J 4 bases short, with 14 bases between. CDR3 length equals 15 residues. Germline-derived CDR1 and CDR2 are LGHDT and YNNKEL (reference sequence).

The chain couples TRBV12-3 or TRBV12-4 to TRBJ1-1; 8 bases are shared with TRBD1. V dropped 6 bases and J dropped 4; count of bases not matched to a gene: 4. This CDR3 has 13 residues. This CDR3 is CASSRTGGTEAFF. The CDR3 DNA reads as TGTGCCAGCAGCCGAACAGGGGGCACTGAAGCTTTCTTT.

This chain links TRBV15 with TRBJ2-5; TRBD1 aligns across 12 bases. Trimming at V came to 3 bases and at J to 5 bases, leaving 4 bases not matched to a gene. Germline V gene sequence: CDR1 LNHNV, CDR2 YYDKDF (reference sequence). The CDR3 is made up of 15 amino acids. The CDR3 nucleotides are TGTGCCACCAGCAGGGGACAGGGGGCGCGTGAGACCCAGTACTTC. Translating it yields CATSRGQGARETQYF.

The CDR3 protein is CASSQGLLGGVIRETQYF. The CDR3 nucleotides are TGCGCCAGCAGCCAAGGTCTCTTGGGGGGGGTGATCCGAGAGACCCAGTACTTC. The rearrangement links TRBV4-1 to TRBJ2-5; TRBD2 aligns across 7 bases. The V gene end was trimmed by 1 base and the J gene end by 4 bases; junction bases not matched to a gene: 15. The CDR3 has 18 amino acids. Germline lookup yields CDR1 MGHRA and CDR2 YSYEKL.

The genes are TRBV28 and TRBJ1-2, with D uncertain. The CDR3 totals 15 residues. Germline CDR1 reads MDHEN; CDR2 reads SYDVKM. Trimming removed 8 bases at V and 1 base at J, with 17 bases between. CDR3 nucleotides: TGTGCCAGCTCCCTTCTCGCAGGACTTAACTATGGCTACACCTTC. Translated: CASSLLAGLNYGYTF.

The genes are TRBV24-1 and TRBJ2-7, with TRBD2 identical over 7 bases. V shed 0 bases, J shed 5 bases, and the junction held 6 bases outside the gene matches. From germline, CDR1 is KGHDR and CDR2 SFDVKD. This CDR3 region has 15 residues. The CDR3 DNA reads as TGTGCCACCAGTGATTTGACGGGAGGACTGGACGAGCAGTACTTC. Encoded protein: CATSDLTGGLDEQYF.